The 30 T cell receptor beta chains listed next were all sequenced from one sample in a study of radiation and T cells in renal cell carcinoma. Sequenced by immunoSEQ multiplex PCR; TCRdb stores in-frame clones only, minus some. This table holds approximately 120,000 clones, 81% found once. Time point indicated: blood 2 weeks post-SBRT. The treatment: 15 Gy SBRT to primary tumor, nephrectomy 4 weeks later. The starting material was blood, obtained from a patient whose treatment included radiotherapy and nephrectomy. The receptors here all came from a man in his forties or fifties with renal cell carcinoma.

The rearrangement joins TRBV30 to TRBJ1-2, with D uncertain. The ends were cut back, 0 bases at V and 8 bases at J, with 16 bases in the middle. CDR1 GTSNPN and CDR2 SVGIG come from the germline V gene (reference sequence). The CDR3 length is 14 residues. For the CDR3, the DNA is TGTGCCTGGAGTGTACCTGCGGGAATTGGAGGCTACACCTTC. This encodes CAWSVPAGIGGYTF.

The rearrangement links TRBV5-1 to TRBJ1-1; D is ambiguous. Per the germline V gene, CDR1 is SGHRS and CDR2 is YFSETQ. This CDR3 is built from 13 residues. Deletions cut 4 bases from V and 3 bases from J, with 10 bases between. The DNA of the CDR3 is TGCGCCAGCAGCCCCGGCTGGGACACTGAAGCTTTCTTT. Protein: CASSPGWDTEAFF.

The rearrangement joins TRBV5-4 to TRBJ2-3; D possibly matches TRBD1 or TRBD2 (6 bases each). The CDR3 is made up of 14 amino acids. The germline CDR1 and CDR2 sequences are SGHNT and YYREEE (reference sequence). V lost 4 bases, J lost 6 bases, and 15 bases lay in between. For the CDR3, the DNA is TGTGCCAGCAGCCGAGGGGGGCGAGGGGATACGCAGTATTTT. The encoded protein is CASSRGGRGDTQYF. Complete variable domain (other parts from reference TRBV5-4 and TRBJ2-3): ETGVTQSPTHLIKTRGQQVTLRCSSQSGHNTVSWYQQALGQGPQFIFQYYREEENGRGNFPPRFSGLQFPNYSSELNVNALELDDSALYLCASSRGGRGDTQYFGPGTRLTVL.

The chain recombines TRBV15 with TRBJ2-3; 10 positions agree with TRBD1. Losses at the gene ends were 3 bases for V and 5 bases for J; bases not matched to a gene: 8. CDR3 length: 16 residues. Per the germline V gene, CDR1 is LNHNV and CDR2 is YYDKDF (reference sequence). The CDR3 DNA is TGTGCCACCAGCAGTCAAAATTGGACAGGGGGAGATACGCAGTATTTT. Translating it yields CATSSQNWTGGDTQYF.

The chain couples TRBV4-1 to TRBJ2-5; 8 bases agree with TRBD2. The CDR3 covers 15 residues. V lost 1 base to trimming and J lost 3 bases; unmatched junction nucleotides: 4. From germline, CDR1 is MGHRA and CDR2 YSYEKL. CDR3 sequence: CASSQVLGGEETQYF. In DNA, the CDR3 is TGCGCCAGCAGCCAAGTACTCGGGGGGGAAGAGACCCAGTACTTC.

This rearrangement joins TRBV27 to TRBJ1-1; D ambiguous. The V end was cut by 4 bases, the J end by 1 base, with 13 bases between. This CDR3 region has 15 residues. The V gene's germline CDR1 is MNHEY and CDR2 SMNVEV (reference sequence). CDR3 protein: CASSSSWIKNTEAFF. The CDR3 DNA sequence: TGTGCCAGCAGTTCCTCCTGGATCAAGAACACTGAAGCTTTCTTT.

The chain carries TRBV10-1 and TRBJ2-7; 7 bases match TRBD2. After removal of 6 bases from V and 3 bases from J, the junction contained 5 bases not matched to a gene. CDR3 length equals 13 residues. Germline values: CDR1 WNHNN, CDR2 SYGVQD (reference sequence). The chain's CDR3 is CASSLAVNYEQYF. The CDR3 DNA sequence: TGCGCCAGCAGCCTAGCGGTGAACTACGAGCAGTACTTC.

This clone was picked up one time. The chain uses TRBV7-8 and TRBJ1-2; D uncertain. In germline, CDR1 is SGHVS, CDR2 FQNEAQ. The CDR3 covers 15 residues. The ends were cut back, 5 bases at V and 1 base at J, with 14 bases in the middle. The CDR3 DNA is TGTGCCAGCAGCCCAGTCCCGACGGGTAACTATGGCTACACCTTC. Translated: CASSPVPTGNYGYTF.

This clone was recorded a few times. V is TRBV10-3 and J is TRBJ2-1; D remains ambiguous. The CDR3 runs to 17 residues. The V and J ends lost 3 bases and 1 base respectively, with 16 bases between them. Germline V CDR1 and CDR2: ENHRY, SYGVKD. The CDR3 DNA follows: TGTGCCATCAGTGAACCGTTGGGCCGTACGTCCTACAATGAGCAGTTCTTC. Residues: CAISEPLGRTSYNEQFF.

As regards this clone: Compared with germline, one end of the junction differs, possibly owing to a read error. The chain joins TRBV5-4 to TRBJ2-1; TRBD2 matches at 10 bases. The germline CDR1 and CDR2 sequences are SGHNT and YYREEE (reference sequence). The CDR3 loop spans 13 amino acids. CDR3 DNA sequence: TGTGCCAGCAGCTTGGCCTCTAGCGGGGGCCCACTCTTC. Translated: CASSLASSGGPLF.

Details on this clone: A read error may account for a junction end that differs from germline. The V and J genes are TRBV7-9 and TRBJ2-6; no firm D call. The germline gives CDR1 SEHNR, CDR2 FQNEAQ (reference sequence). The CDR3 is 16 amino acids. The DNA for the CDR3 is TGTGCCGGCAGCTCAATAGTGGCCGCTGGGGCCAACGTCCTGACTTTC. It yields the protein CAGSSIVAAGANVLTF.

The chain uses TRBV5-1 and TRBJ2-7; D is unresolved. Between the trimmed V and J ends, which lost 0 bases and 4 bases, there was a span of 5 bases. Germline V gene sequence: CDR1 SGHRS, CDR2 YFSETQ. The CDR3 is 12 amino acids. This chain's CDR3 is CASSLARYEQYF. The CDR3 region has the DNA TGCGCCAGCAGCTTGGCAAGGTACGAGCAGTACTTC.

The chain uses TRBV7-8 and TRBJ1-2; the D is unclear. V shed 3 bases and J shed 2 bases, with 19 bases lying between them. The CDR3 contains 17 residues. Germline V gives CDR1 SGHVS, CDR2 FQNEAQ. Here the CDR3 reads CASSFRLGIKGNYGYTF. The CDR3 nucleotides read TGTGCCAGCAGCTTCCGACTAGGGATCAAAGGGAACTATGGCTACACCTTC.

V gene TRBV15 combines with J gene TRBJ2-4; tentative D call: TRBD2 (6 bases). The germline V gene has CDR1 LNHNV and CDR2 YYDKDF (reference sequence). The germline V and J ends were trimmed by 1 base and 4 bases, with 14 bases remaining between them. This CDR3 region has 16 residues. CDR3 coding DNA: TGTGCCACCAGCAGAGTCAGGCAGGGACTTAAAAACATTCAGTACTTC. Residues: CATSRVRQGLKNIQYF. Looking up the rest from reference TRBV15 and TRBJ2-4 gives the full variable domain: DAMVIQNPRYQVTQFGKPVTLSCSQTLNHNVMYWYQQKSSQAPKLLFHYYDKDFNNEADTPDNFQSRRPNTSFCFLDIRSPGLGDTAMYLCATSRVRQGLKNIQYFGAGTRLSVL.

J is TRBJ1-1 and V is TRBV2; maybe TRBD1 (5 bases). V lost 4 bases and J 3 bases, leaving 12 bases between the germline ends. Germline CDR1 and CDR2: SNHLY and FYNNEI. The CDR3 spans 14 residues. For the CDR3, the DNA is TGTGCCAGCAGTGTTTTCCAGGGCGACACTGAAGCTTTCTTT. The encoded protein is CASSVFQGDTEAFF.

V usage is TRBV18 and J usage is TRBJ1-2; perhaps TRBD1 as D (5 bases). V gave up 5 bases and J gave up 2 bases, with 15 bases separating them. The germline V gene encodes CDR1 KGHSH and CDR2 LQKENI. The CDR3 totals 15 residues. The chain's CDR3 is CASSEKAGTNYGYTF. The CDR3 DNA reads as TGTGCCAGCTCAGAGAAGGCCGGGACCAACTATGGCTACACCTTC.

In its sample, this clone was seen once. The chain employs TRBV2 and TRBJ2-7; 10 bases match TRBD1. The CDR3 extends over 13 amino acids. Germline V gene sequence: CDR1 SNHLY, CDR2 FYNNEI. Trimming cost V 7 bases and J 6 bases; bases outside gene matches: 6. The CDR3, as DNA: TGTGCCAGCACACGGGACAGGGGAAGCGAGCAGTACTTC. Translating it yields CASTRDRGSEQYF. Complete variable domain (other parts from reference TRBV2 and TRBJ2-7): EPEVTQTPSHQVTQMGQEVILRCVPISNHLYFYWYRQILGQKVEFLVSFYNNEISEKSEIFDDQFSVERPDGSNFTLKIRSTKLEDSAMYFCASTRDRGSEQYFGPGTRLTVT.

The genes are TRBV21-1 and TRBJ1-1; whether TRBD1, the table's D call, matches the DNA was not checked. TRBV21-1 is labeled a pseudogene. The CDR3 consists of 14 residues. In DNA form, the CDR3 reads TGTGCCAGCAGCGGCCGGGACAGGGGGACTGAAGCTTTCTTT. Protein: CASSGRDRGTEAFF.

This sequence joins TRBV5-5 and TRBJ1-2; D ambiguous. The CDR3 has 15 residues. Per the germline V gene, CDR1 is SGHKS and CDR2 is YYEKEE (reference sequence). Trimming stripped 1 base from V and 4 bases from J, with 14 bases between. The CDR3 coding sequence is TGTGCCAGCAGCTTGTGGGCCGCGGACGGCTATGGCTACACCTTC. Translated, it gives CASSLWAADGYGYTF.

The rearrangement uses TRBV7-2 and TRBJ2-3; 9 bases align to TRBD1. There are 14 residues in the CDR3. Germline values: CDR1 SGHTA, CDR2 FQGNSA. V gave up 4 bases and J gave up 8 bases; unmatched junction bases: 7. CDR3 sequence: CASSSGQGSGTQYF. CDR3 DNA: TGTGCCAGCAGCTCCGGACAGGGGTCGGGTACGCAGTATTTT.

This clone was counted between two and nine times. CDR3 bases: TGTGCCAGCAGCTTAACTACAGGGGGCGATGAAAAACTGTTTTTT. Its protein product is CASSLTTGGDEKLFF. The chain has TRBV5-4 and TRBJ1-4; 9 positions agree with TRBD1. Per germline, CDR1 SGHNT and CDR2 YYREEE (reference sequence). Unmatched junction bases numbered 5, after V lost 2 bases and J lost 6 bases. The CDR3 runs to 15 residues.

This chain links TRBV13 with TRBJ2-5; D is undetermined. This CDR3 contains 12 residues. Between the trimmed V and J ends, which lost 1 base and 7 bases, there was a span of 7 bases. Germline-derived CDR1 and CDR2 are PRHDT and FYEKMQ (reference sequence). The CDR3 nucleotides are TGTGCCAGCAGCTTAGAGGAGAGGACCCAGTACTTC. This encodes CASSLEERTQYF.

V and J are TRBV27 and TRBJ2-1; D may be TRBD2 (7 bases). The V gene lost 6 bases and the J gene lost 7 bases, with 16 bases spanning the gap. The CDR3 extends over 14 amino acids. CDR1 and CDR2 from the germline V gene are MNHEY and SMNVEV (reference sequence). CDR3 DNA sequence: TGTGCCAGCAGAGGACTAGGGGGTTTGAATGAGCAGTTCTTC. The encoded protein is CASRGLGGLNEQFF.

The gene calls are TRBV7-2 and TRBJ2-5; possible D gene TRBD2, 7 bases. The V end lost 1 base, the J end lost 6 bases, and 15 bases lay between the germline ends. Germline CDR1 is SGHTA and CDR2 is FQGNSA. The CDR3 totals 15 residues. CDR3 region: CASSLVGGGLKTQYF. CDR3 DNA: TGTGCCAGCAGCTTAGTGGGGGGGGGCTTGAAGACCCAGTACTTC.

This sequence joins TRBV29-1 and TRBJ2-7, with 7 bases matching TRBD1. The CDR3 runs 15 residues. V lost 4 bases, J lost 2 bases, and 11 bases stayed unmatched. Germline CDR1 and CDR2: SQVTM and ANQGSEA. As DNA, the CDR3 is TGCAGCGTTGGGGCTTTCGGGACAGCTACCTACGAGCAGTACTTC. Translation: CSVGAFGTATYEQYF.

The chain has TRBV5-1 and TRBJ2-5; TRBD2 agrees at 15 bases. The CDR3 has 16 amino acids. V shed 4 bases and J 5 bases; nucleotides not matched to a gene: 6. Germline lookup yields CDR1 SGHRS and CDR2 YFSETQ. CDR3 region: CASSPGLAGGVETQYF. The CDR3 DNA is TGCGCCAGCAGCCCCGGACTAGCGGGAGGGGTGGAGACCCAGTACTTC.

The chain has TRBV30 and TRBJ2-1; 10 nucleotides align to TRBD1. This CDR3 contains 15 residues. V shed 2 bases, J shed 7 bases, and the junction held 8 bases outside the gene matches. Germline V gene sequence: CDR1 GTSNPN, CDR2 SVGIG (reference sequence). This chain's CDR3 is CAWSTPGQGRNEQFF. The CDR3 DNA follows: TGTGCCTGGAGTACACCGGGACAGGGGCGTAATGAGCAGTTCTTC.

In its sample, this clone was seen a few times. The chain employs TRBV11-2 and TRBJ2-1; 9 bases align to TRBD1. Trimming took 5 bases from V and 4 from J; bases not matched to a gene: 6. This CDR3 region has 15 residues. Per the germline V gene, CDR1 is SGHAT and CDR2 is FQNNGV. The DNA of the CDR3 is TGTGCCAGCAGCCGGGGGACAGGGAGGTACAATGAGCAGTTCTTC. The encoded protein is CASSRGTGRYNEQFF.

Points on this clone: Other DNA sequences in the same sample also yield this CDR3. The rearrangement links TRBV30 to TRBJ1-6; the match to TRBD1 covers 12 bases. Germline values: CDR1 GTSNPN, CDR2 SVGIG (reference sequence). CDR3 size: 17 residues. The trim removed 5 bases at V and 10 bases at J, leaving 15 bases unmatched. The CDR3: CAWGQTGTGGLWSPLHF. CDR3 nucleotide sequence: TGTGCCTGGGGCCAGACCGGGACAGGGGGCCTTTGGTCACCCCTCCACTTT.

CDR3 sequence reads: CSANRDGTYEQYF. In DNA, the CDR3 is TGCAGCGCCAACCGGGACGGAACCTACGAGCAGTACTTC. The V call is TRBV29-1, the J call TRBJ2-7, with D perhaps matching TRBD1 or TRBD2 (5 bases each). This CDR3 comprises 13 residues. The germline gives CDR1 SQVTM, CDR2 ANQGSEA. Trimming took off 7 bases at V and 2 bases at J, with 15 bases between the two ends.